This entry is about one T cell receptor beta chain. In the original analysis: Reference gene primers were amplified, and this amplification served to estimate nucleated cell counts. Assay used: immunoSEQ multiplex PCR; TCRdb lists only in-frame clones, some missing. The DNA gave D and trimming, while V, J and clone size come from that table. The table has 60,000 or so clones, roughly 87% seen once. This specimen comes from a study of blood T cell repertoires in COVID-19. Study as a whole: COVID-19 samples from acute and convalescent phases originated in the United States, Italy and Spain. PBMCs, B-cell-depleted T cells, or T cells were the source of the cDNA or gDNA that made up the material.

Sequenced: peripheral blood. The source of this sequence is a man aged 55 to 69 with acute or convalescent COVID-19.

The CDR3 is CASSLQVSYEQYF. The CDR3 nucleotides are TGTGCCAGCAGTTTACAGGTTTCCTACGAGCAGTACTTC. The chain recombines TRBV7-3 with TRBJ2-7, with D possibly matching TRBD1 (5 bases). The V end was cut by 6 bases, the J end by 1 base, with 10 bases between. The CDR3 length is 13 residues. CDR1 and CDR2 from the germline V gene are SGHTA and FQGTGA.